This TCR beta chain was recorded in a study of CD8 T cells in ankylosing spondylitis. Study-wide findings and caveats: Clones linked with disease were CD8+ and fairly uncommon in the peripheral blood. Blood of patients with ankylosing spondylitis appeared to be characterized by a TCR beta motif of roughly eight highly homologous variants. Before this, some motif variants had been reported in reactive arthritis synovial fluid and blood.

Via MiXCR, TCRdb re-called the 5' RACE reads, giving one row per CDR3 protein. The sample records 750,000 to 850,000 distinct CDR3 sequences, about 11% being singletons. This clonotype was observed at least ten times. The antigen remains unidentified. The sample consisted of blood, either unsorted or a sorted T cell fraction (not recorded which). The clonotype was recovered from a male donor with ankylosing spondylitis.

The CDR3 is CSARSSYGYTF. Written as DNA, the CDR3 is TGCAGTGCTAGGTCCAGCTATGGCTACACCTTC. This chain connects TRBV20-1 to TRBJ1-2; D call uncertain. Trimming took off 3 bases at V and 4 bases at J, with 6 bases between the two ends. The germline CDR1 and CDR2 sequences are DFQATT and SNEGSKA (reference sequence). The CDR3 spans 11 residues.